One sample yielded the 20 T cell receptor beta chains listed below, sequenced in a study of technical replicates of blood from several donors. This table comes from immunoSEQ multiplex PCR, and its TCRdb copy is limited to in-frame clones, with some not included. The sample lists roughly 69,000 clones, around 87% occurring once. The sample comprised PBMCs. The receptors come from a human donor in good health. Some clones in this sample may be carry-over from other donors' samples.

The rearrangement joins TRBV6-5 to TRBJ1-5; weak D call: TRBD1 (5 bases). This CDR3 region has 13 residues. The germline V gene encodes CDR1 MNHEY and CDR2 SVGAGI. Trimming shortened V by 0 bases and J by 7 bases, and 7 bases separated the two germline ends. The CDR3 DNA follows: TGTGCCAGCAGTTACTCTTGGGGCCAGCCCCAGCATTTT. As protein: CASSYSWGQPQHF.

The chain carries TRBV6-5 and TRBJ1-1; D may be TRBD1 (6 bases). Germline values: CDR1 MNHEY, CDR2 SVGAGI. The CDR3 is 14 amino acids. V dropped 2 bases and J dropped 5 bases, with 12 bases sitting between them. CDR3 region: CASSYVNRVTEAFF. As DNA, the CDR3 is TGTGCCAGCAGTTACGTCAACAGGGTGACTGAAGCTTTCTTT.

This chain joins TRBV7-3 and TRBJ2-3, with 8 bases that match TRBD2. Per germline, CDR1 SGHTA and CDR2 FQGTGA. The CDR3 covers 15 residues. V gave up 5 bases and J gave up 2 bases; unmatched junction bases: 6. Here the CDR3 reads CASSPGGAITDTQYF. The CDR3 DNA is TGTGCCAGCAGCCCCGGGGGGGCCATCACAGATACGCAGTATTTT.

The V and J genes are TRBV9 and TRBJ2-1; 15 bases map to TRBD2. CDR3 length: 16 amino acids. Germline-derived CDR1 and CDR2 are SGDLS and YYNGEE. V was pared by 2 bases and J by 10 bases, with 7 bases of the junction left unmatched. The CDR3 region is CASSVRTSGRAEEQFF. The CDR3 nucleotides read TGTGCCAGCAGCGTGCGGACTAGCGGGAGGGCGGAAGAGCAGTTCTTC.

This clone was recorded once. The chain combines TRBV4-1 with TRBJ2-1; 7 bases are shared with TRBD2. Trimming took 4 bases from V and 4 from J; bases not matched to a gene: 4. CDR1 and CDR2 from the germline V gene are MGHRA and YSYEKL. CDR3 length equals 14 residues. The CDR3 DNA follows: TGCGCCAGCAGCCGGGCTAGCGGTTACAATGAGCAGTTCTTC. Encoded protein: CASSRASGYNEQFF.

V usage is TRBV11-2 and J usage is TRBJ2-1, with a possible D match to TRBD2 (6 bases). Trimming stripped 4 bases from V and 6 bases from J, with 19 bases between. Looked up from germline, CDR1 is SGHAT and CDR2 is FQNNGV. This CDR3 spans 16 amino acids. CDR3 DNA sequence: TGTGCCAGCAGCTCCCAGAGTCGGGAGAGGGTCAATGAGCAGTTCTTC. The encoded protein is CASSSQSRERVNEQFF.

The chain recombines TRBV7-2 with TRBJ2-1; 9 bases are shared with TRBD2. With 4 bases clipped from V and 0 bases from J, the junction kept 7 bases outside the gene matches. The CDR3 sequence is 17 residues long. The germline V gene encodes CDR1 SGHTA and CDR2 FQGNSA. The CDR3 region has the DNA TGTGCCAGCAGCTCCCTAGCGGGAATGAGCTCCTACAATGAGCAGTTCTTC. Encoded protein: CASSSLAGMSSYNEQFF.

The DNA of the CDR3 is TGTGCCAGCAGCTTAGCAACGGACAGGGTATCTGGAAACACCATATATTTT. Protein: CASSLATDRVSGNTIYF. The chain employs TRBV7-6 and TRBJ1-3; TRBD1 aligns across 8 bases. The CDR3 sequence is 17 residues long. CDR1 and CDR2 from the germline V gene are SGHVS and FNYEAQ. V was pared by 0 bases and J by 1 base, with 5 bases of the junction left unmatched. Supplemented by reference TRBV7-6 and TRBJ1-3, the full variable domain reads GAGVSQSPRYKVTKRGQDVALRCDPISGHVSLYWYRQALGQGPEFLTYFNYEAQQDKSGLPNDRFSAERPEGSISTLTIQRTEQRDSAMYRCASSLATDRVSGNTIYFGEGSWLTVV.

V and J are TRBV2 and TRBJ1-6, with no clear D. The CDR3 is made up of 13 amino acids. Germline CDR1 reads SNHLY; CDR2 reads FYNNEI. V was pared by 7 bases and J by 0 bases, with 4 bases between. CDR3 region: CASISSYNSPLHF. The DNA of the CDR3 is TGTGCCAGCATCAGCTCCTATAATTCACCCCTCCACTTT.

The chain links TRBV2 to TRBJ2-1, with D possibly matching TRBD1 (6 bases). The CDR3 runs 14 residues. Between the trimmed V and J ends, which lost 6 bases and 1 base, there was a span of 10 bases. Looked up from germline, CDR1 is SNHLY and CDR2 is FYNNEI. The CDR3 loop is CASSPGQSYNEQFF. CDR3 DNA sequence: TGTGCCAGCAGCCCGGGACAATCCTACAATGAGCAGTTCTTC.

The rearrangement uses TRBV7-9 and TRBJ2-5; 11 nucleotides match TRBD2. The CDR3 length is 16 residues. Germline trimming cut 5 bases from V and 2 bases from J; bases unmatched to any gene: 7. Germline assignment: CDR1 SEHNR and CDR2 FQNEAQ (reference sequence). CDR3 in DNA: TGTGCCAGCAGCATTCGACTAGCGGGGCAACAAGAGACCCAGTACTTC. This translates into CASSIRLAGQQETQYF.

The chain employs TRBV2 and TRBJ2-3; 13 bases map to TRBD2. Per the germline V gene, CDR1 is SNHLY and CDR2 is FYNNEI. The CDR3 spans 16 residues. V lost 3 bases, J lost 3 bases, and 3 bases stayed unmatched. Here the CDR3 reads CASSELLAGGTDTQYF. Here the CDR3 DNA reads TGTGCCAGCAGTGAGCTACTAGCGGGAGGGACAGATACGCAGTATTTT. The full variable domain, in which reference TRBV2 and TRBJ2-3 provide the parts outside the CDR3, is EPEVTQTPSHQVTQMGQEVILRCVPISNHLYFYWYRQILGQKVEFLVSFYNNEISEKSEIFDDQFSVERPDGSNFTLKIRSTKLEDSAMYFCASSELLAGGTDTQYFGPGTRLTVL.

CDR3 sequence: CASSLLPGTSGVGLYEQYF. CDR3 DNA: TGTGCCAGCAGCCTTCTCCCCGGGACTAGCGGGGTGGGACTGTACGAGCAGTACTTC. The chain couples TRBV7-9 to TRBJ2-7; 13 bases agree with TRBD2. Germline V lookup: CDR1 SEHNR, CDR2 FQNEAQ (reference sequence). The trim removed 5 bases at V and 4 bases at J, leaving 17 bases unmatched. The CDR3 extends over 19 amino acids.

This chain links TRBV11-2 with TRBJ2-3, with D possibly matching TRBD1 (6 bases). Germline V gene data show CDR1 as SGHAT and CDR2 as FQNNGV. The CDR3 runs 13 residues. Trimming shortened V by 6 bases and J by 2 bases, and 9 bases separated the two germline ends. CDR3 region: CASSRQDTDTQYF. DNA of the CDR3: TGTGCCAGCAGTCGACAGGACACAGATACGCAGTATTTT. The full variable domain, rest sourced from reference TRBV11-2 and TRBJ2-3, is EAGVAQSPRYKIIEKRQSVAFWCNPISGHATLYWYQQILGQGPKLLIQFQNNGVVDDSQLPKDRFSAERLKGVDSTLKIQPAKLEDSAVYLCASSRQDTDTQYFGPGTRLTVL.

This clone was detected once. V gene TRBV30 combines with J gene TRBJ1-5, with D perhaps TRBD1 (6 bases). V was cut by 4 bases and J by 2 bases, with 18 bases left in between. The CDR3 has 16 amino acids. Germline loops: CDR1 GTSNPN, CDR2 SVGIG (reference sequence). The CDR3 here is CAWTEGEDDGNQPQHF. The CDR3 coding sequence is TGTGCCTGGACTGAGGGGGAAGACGATGGCAATCAGCCCCAGCATTTT.

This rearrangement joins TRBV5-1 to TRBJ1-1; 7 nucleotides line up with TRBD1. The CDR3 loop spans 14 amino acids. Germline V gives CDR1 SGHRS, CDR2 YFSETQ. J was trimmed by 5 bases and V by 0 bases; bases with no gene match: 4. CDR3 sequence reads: CASSLDQGVTEAFF. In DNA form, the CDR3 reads TGCGCCAGCAGCTTGGACCAGGGGGTGACTGAAGCTTTCTTT.

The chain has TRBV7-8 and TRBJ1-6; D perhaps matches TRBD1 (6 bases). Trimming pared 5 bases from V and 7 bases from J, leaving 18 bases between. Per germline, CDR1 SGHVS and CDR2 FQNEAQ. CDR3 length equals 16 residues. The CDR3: CASSTDGGFLNSPLHF. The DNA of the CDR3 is TGTGCCAGCAGCACTGATGGGGGCTTCCTAAATTCACCCCTCCACTTT.

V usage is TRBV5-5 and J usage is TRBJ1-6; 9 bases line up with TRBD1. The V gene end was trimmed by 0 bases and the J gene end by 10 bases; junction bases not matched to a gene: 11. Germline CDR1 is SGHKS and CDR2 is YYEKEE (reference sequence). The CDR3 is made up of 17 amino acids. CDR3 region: CASSLAPGQGGGSPLHF. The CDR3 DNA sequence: TGTGCCAGCAGCTTGGCCCCGGGACAGGGAGGAGGGTCACCCCTCCACTTT.

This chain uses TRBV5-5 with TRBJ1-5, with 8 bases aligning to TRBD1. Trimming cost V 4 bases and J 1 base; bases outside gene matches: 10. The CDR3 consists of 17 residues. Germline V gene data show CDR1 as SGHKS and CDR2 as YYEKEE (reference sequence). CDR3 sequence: CASSPQGAGWSNQPQHF. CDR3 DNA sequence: TGTGCCAGCAGCCCCCAGGGGGCGGGTTGGAGCAATCAGCCCCAGCATTTT.

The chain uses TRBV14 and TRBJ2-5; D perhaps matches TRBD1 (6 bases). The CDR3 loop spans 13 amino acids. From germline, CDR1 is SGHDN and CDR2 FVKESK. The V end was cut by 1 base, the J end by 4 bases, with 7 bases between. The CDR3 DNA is TGTGCCAGCAGCCAAGGCAGGGGAGAGACCCAGTACTTC. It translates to CASSQGRGETQYF. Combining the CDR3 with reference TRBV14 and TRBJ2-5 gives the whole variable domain EAGVTQFPSHSVIEKGQTVTLRCDPISGHDNLYWYRRVMGKEIKFLLHFVKESKQDESGMPNNRFLAERTGGTYSTLKVQPAELEDSGVYFCASSQGRGETQYFGPGTRLLVL.